The clone carrying this TCR beta chain was detected a few times. As yet, its antigen is unknown. TCR beta CDR3 regions were amplified from RNA transcripts. First-round RT-PCR targeting the TCR CDR3 was performed with the HTBI primer set. TCRdb reprocessed the multiplex PCR reads with MiXCR, giving one entry per CDR3 protein. The sample carries 550,000 to 650,000 distinct CDR3 sequences, 12% to 15% recorded once. The CDR3 totals 15 residues. Germline V CDR1 and CDR2: DFQATT, SNEGSKA (reference sequence). V lost 4 bases to trimming and J lost 0 bases, with 13 bases between them. The data derive from a study of T cells in Graves' hyperthyroidism and ophthalmopathy. The study's findings and limits: Among clonotypes expanded in thyroid above 0.001, most were also found in blood.

Graves' hyperthyroidism is called stable when ophthalmopathy does not progress within 18 months. Material for sequencing was blood. The chain joins TRBV20-1 to TRBJ2-1; D unresolved. The source is a woman in her forties with Graves' hyperthyroidism. The CDR3 spells CSATGPGSSYNEQFF. The CDR3 region has the DNA TGCAGTGCTACCGGACCCGGCAGCTCCTACAATGAGCAGTTCTTC.